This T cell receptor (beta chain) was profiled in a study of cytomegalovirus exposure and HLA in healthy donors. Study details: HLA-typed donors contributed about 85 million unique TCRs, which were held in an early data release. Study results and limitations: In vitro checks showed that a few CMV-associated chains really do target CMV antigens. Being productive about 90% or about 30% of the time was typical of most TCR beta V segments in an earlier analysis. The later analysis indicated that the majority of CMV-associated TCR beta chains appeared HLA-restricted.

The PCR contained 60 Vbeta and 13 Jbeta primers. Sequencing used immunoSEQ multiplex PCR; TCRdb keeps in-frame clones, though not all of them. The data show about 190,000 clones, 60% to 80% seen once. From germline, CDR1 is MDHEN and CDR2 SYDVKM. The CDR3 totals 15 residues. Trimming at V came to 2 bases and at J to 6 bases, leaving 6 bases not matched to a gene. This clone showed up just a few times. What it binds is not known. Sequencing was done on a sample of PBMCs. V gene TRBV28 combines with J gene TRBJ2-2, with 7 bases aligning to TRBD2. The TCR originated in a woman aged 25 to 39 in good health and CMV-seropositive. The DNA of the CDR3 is TGTGCCAGCAGTTTACCACGGGAGGATTCCGGGGAGCTGTTTTTT. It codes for CASSLPREDSGELFF.